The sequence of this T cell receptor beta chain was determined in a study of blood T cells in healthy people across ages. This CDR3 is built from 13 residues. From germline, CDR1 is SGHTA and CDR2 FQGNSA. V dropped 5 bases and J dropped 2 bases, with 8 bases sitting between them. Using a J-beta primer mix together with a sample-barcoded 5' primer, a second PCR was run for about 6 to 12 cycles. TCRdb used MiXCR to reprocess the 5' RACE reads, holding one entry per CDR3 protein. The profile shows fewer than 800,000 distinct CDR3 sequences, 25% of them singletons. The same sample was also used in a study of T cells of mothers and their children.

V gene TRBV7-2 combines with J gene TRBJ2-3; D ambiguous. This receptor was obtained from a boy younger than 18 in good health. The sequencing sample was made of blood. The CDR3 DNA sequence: TGTGCCAGCAGCCCCCTAGACACAGATACGCAGTATTTT. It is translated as CASSPLDTDTQYF.